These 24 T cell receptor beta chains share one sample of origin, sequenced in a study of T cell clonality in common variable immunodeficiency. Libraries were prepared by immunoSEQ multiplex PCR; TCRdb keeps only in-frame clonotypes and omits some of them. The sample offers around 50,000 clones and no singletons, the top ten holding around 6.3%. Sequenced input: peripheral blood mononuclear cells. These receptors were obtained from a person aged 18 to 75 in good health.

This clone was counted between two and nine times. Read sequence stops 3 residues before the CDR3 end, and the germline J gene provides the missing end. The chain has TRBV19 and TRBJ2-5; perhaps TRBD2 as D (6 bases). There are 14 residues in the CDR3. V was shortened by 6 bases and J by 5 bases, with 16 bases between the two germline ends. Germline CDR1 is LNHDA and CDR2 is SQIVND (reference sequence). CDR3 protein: CASSTWGGDETQYF. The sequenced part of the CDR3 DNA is TGTGCCAGTAGCACCTGGGGCGGGGACGAGACC.

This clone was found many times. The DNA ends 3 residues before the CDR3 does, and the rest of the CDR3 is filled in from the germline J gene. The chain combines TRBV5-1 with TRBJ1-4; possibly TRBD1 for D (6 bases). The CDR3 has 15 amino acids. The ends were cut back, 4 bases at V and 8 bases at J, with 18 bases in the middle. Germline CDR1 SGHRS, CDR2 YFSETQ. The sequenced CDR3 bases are TGCGCCAGCAGCGAAGACACACAGGGTAGAGAAAAA. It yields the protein CASSEDTQGREK. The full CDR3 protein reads CASSEDTQGREKLFF.

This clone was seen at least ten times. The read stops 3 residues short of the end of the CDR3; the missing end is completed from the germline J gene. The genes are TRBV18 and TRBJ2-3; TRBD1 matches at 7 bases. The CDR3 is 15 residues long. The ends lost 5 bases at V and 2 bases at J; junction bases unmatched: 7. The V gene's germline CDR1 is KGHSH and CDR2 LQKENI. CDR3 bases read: TGTGCCAGCTCAGTGGACAGGACCCACACAGATACG. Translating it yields CASSVDRTHTDT. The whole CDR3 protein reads CASSVDRTHTDTQYF.

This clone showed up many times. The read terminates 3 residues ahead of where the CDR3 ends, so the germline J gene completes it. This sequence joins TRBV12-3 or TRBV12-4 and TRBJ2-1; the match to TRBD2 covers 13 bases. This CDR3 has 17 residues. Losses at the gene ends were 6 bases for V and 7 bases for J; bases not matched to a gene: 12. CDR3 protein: CASRGVRGLAGVNEQFF. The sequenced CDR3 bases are TGTGCCAGCAGAGGGGTCCGTGGACTAGCGGGGGTAAATGAG.

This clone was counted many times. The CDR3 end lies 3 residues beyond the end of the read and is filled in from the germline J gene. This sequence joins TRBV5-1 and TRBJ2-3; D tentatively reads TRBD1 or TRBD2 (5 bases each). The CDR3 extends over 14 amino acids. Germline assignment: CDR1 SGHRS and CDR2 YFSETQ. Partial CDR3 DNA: TGCGCCAGCAGCTTGGTTGGTAGGGGAGAGACG. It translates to CASSLVGRGET. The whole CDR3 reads CASSLVGRGETQYF.

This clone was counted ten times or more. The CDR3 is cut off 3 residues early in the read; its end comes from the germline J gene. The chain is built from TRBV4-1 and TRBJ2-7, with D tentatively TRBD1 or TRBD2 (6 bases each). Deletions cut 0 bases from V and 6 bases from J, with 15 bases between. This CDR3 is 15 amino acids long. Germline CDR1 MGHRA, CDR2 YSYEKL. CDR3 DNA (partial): TGCGCCAGCAGCCAAGATTCCAGGGGAGGACGCGAG. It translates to CASSQDSRGGRE. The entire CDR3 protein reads CASSQDSRGGREQYF.

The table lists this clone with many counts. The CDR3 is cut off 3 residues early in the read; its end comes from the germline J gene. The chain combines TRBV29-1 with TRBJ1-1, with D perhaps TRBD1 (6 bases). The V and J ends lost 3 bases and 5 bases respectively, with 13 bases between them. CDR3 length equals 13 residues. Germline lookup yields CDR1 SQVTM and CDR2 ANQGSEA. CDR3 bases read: TGCAGCGTTGACTCCTTTAGGGGGACTGAA. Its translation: CSVDSFRGTE. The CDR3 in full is CSVDSFRGTEAFF.

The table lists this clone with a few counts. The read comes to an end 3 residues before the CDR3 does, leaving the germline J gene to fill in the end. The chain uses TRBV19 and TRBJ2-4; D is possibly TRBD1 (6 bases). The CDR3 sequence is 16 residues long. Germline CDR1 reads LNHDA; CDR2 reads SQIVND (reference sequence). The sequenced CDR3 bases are TGTGCCAGTAGTAAATCGAGGACAGCCTTGTACTATGGT. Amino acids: CASSKSRTALYYG. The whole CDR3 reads CASSKSRTALYYGQYF.

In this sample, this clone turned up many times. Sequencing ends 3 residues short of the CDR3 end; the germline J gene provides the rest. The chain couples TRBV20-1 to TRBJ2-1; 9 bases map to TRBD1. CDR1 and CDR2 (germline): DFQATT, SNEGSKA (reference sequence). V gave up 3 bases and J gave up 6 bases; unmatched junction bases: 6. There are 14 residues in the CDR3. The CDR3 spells CSASSGQGRNEQFF. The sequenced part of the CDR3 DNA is TGCAGTGCTAGTTCGGGACAGGGTCGCAATGAG.

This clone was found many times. CDR3 DNA, as far as it was read: TGCGCCAGCAGCTTGGCCGAGCGGGTAGATACG. This gives the protein CASSLAERVDT. The CDR3 as a whole reads CASSLAERVDTQYF. V is TRBV5-1 and J is TRBJ2-3; D is perhaps TRBD2 (6 bases). The read terminates 3 residues ahead of where the CDR3 ends, so the germline J gene completes it. The germline V gene has CDR1 SGHRS and CDR2 YFSETQ. The V and J ends lost 0 bases and 5 bases respectively, with 10 bases between them. The CDR3 consists of 14 residues.

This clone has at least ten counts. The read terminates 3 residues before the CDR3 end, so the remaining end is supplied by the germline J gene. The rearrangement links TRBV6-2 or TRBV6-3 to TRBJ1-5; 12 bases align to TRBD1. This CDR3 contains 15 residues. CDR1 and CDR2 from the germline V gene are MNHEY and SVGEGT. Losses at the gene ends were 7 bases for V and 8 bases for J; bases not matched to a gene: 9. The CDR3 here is CASTRGTGGAKPQHF. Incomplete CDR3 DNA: TGTGCCAGCACACGGGGGACAGGGGGCGCGAAGCCC.

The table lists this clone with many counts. The sequenced part of the CDR3 DNA is TGTGCCACCAGTGCCCGTGGGGCAGGGAGAGACACCGGGGAG. The encoded protein is CATSARGAGRDTGE. The whole CDR3 protein is CATSARGAGRDTGELFF. This chain joins TRBV24-1 and TRBJ2-2; D tentatively reads TRBD1 or TRBD2 (5 bases each). The sequence runs out 3 residues before the end of the CDR3; the remainder is reconstructed from the germline J gene. V lost 5 bases and J 3 bases, leaving 18 bases between the germline ends. The CDR3 runs 17 residues. Germline V gene sequence: CDR1 KGHDR, CDR2 SFDVKD.

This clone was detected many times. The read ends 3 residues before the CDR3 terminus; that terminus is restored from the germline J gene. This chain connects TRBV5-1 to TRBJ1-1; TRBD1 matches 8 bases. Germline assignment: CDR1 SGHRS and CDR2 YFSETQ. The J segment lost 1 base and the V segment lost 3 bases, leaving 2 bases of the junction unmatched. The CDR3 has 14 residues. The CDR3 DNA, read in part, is TGCGCCAGCAGCTATGACAGGGGGAACACTGAA. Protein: CASSYDRGNTE. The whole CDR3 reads CASSYDRGNTEAFF.

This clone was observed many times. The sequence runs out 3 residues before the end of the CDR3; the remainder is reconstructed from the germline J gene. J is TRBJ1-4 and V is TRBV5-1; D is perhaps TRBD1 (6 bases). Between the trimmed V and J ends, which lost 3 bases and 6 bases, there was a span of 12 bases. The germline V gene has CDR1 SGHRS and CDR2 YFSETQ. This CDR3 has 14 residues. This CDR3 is CASSWRDNDEKLFF. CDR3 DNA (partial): TGCGCCAGCAGCTGGCGGGACAATGATGAAAAA. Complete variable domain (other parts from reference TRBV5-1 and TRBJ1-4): KAGVTQTPRYLIKTRGQQVTLSCSPISGHRSVSWYQQTPGQGLQFLFEYFSETQRNKGNFPGRFSGRQFSNSRSEMNVSTLELGDSALYLCASSWRDNDEKLFFGSGTQLSVL.

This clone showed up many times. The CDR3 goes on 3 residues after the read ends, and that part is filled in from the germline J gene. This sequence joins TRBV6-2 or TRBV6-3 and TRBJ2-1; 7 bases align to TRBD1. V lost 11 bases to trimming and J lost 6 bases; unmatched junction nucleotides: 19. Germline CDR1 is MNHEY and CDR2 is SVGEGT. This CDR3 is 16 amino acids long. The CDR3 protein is CAPSGGPGWHCNEQFF. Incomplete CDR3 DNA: TGTGCCCCTTCAGGGGGACCAGGGTGGCATTGCAATGAG.

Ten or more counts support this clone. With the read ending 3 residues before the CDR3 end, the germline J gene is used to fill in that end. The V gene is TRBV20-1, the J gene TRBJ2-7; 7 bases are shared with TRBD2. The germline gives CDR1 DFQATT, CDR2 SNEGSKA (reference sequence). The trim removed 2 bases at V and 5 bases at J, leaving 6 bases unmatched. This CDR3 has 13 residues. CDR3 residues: CSARRLARNEQYF. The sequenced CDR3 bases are TGCAGTGCTAGAAGACTAGCTCGCAACGAG.

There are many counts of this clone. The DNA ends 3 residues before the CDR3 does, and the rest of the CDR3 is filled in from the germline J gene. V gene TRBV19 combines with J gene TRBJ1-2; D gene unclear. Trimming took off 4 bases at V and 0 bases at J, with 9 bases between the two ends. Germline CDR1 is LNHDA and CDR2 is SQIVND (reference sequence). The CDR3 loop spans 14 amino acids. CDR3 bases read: TGTGCCAGTAGTAGACAAAGAGCTAACTATGGC. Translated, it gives CASSRQRANYG. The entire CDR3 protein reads CASSRQRANYGYTF.

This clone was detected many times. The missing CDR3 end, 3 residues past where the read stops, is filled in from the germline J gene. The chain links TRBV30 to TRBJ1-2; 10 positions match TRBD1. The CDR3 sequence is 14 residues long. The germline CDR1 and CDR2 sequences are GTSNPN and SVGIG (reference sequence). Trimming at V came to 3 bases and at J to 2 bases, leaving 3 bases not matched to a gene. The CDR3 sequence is CAWSPGQGNYGYTF. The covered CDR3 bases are TGTGCCTGGAGCCCGGGACAGGGGAACTATGGC.

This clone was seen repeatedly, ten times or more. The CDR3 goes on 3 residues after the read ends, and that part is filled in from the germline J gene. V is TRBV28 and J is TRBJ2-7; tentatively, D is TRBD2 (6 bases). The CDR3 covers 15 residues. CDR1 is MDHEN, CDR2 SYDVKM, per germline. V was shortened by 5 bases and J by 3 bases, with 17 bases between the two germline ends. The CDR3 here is CASSPIVGGNYEQYF. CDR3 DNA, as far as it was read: TGTGCCAGCAGTCCCATCGTCGGGGGAAACTACGAG.

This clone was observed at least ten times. The sequenced part of the CDR3 DNA is TGTGCCAGTAGTCGGGGACTAGCGGGGGGTAGCTCCTACAATGAG. Its protein product is CASSRGLAGGSSYNE. The CDR3 in full is CASSRGLAGGSSYNEQFF. The chain combines TRBV19 with TRBJ2-1, with 15 bases aligning to TRBD2. Read data end 3 residues before the CDR3 end; the end is taken from the germline J gene. This CDR3 contains 18 residues. From germline, CDR1 is LNHDA and CDR2 SQIVND (reference sequence). V lost 5 bases, J lost 0 bases, and 5 bases stayed unmatched.

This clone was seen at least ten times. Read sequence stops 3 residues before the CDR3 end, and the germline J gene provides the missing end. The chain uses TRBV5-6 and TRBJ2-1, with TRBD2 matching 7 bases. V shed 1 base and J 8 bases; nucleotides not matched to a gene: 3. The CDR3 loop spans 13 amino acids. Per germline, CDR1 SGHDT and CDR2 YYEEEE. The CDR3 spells CASSLQRGDEQFF. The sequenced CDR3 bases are TGTGCCAGCAGCTTGCAGCGGGGCGATGAG.

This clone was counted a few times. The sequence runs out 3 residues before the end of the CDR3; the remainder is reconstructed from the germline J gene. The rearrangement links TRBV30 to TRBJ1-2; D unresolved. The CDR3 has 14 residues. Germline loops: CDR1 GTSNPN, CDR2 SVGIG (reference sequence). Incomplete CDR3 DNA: TGTGCCTGGAGTATGTCTAGCGGGCTGTACGAC. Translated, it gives CAWSMSSGLYD. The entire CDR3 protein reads CAWSMSSGLYDYTF. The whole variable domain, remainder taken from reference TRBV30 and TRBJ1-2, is SQTIHQWPATLVQPVGSPLSLECTVEGTSNPNLYWYRQAAGRGLQLLFYSVGIGQISSEVPQNLSASRPQDRQFILSSKKLLLSDSGFYLCAWSMSSGLYDYTFGSGTRLTVV.

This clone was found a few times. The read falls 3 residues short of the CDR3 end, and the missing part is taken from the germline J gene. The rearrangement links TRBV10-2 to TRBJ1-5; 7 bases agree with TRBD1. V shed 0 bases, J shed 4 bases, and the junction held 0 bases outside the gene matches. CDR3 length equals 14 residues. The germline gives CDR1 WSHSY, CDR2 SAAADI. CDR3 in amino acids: CASSESTGNQPQHF. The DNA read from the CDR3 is TGCGCCAGCAGTGAGTCGACAGGGAATCAGCCC.

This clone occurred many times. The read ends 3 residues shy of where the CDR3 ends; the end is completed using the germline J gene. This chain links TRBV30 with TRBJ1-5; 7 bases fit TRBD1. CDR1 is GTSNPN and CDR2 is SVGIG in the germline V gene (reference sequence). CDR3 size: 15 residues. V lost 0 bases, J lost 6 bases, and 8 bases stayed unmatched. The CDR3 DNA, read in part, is TGTGCCTGGAGTGTAGATGGGGCAGGGGGTCAGCCC. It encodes CAWSVDGAGGQP. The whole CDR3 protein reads CAWSVDGAGGQPQHF.